Listed below are T cell receptor beta chains from one sample, sequenced in a study of T cells in Graves' hyperthyroidism and ophthalmopathy. TCRdb re-analysed the multiplex PCR reads in MiXCR, keeping a single row per CDR3 protein. The data contain around 580,000 distinct CDR3 sequences, roughly 17% of them singletons. The material sequenced was blood. All receptors derive from a woman in her late teens or twenties with Graves' hyperthyroidism. The conserved cysteine and the conserved F or W are not part of the CDR3 here. Only part of the rows carry a size: once, few, many, or a class if the clone is expanded.

V gene	J gene	clone size	CDR3 protein
TRBV20-1	TRBJ2-5	many	SAGSSETQY
TRBV11-2	TRBJ1-5	-	ASSLALGLGGSNQPQH
TRBV28	TRBJ1-1	few	ASSPPDRGQAF
TRBV6-1	TRBJ2-5	few	ASSEAKNRGVETQY
TRBV29-1	TRBJ2-2	few	SVGTAKTGELF
TRBV6-1	TRBJ2-7	few	ASRRYRDNYEQY
TRBV7-6	TRBJ1-5	many	ASSLEAYSNQPQH
TRBV20-1	TRBJ1-2	-	SAPPGGRYGCT
TRBV24-1	TRBJ2-2	-	ATSSASSGSGELF
TRBV20-1	TRBJ2-3	many	SASLGGGGQDTQY
TRBV2	TRBJ1-5	many	ASRDRSHQPQH
TRBV7-2	TRBJ2-2	many	ASSLRQTNTGELF
TRBV5-8	TRBJ2-1	few	ASSVPRGRGSDNEQF
TRBV20-1	TRBJ2-7	many	SAATGAGRTHPEQY
TRBV20-1	TRBJ2-1	-	SAPPSGGSYNEQF
TRBV20-1	TRBJ2-2	many	SAPEFDNTGELF
TRBV6-1	TRBJ2-1	-	ASLPSMHRGGSSYNEQF
TRBV9	TRBJ1-2	-	ASSVEGDGYT
TRBV27	TRBJ2-1	many	ASSFEGSYNEQF
TRBV6-5	TRBJ1-5	many	ASSYSFARASGQPQH
TRBV19	TRBJ2-2	-	ASAETSGMGTGELF
TRBV20-1	TRBJ1-5	few	SAQGRAAASNQPQH
TRBV7-2	TRBJ1-1	-	ASSLLQGVTEAF
TRBV9	TRBJ2-1	few	ASSVVGTSGVNEQF
TRBV6-1	TRBJ2-5	-	ASSSLVARTQY
TRBV20-1	TRBJ2-7	-	SAGQGAYEQY
TRBV28	TRBJ1-5	many	ASSRVQGGHQPQH
TRBV25-1	TRBJ1-2	few	ASRPPGIPFYGYT
TRBV20-1	TRBJ2-1	once	SAPGTSGRKANEQF
TRBV4-1	TRBJ1-5	-	ASSQEPPGAVNQPQH
TRBV2	TRBJ2-3	many	ASTKDKARTDTQY
TRBV18	TRBJ2-5	-	ACSLLAGETQY
TRBV6-1	TRBJ2-7	-	ASSTQRHEQY